This T cell receptor (beta chain) is drawn from a study of blood T cell repertoires in COVID-19. The overall study: T cells, B-cell-depleted T cells, or PBMCs provided the cDNA or gDNA that served as material.

Assay: immunoSEQ multiplex PCR; the TCRdb copy retains only in-frame clones and omits some. This table holds 180,000 or so clones, roughly 80% found once. Participants had their cohort set by participant-reported clinical history. A COVID-19 case was met by exposed participants within 2 weeks before study entry. Specimen: PBMCs or T cells enriched from blood (not recorded which). This receptor was taken from a man in his sixties who had been exposed to COVID-19.

CDR3 loop: CASSLGDRTGANVLTF. The CDR3 DNA is TGTGCCAGCAGCTTGGGGGACAGAACTGGGGCCAACGTCCTGACTTTC. V usage is TRBV5-4 and J usage is TRBJ2-6; 7 bases agree with TRBD1. Trimming took 0 bases from V and 2 from J; bases not matched to a gene: 2. Germline V gene sequence: CDR1 SGHNT, CDR2 YYREEE (reference sequence). The CDR3 is 16 amino acids.